This T cell receptor (delta chain) was sequenced in a study of γδ T cells in repeated Plasmodium falciparum infection. At the level of the study: Donors had four controlled P. falciparum NF54 infections over approximately 640 days. Malian samples came from no-transmission periods or across acute febrile malaria episodes.

TCRdb made new clone calls on the multiplex PCR reads using CATT. The data contain roughly 93,000 delta-chain clones, approximately 0.96% of them seen just once; the ten biggest clones take up 9% to 10%. The CDR3 consists of 19 residues. Germline CDR1 is TSWWSYY and CDR2 is QGS. Bulk repertoires came from Vgamma9/Vdelta2+ or Vdelta2-negative gammadelta T cells flow-sorted from PBMC. This clone was recorded a few times. The protein given by TCRdb reflects a much larger clone and differs at residue 3 from this DNA's translation, likely from a read error; the protein shown is the DNA's translation. Sequencing was done on a sample of gamma-delta T cells from blood. V and J are TRDV1 and TRDJ1; 9 bases match TRDD2. The J gene, absent from TCRdb, was called here by matching the DNA to germline. The TCR comes from a pool of human donors (malaria-infected and uninfected, not separated). CDR3 residues: CAPGCCPFLRGPYTDKLIF. In DNA form, the CDR3 reads TGTGCTCCTGGGTGCTGCCCCTTCCTACGGGGGCCTTACACCGATAAACTCATCTTT.